The next 6 T cell receptor beta chains were all read from a single sample in a study of regulatory T cells in long-lasting Graves disease. The time point denotes: newly diagnosed GD, antithyroid drugs for less than 3 months. The authors made the TCR library using RNA they extracted from PBMCs. Building of the TCR beta libraries involved iRepertoire HTBI primers and Arm-PCR of CDR3 regions. One entry per CDR3 protein results from TCRdb running MiXCR on the multiplex PCR reads. Here the sample spans 250,000 to 300,000 distinct CDR3 sequences, around 19% being singletons. The data also belong to a second study, concerning T cells in Graves' hyperthyroidism and ophthalmopathy.

Sequences were derived from peripheral blood mononuclear cells (PBMCs), sampled at new diagnosis, from a patient treated with antithyroid drugs. These receptors were obtained from a woman aged 30 to 39 with Graves disease.

DNA for the CDR3: TGTGCCATCAGTGGAGAGGTCGATGAGCAGTTCTTC. Its translation: CAISGEVDEQFF. The J gene is TRBJ2-3, the V gene TRBV10-3; D remains unclear. The J call is in doubt because the DNA end fits TRBJ2-1 better. CDR1 is ENHRY and CDR2 is SYGVKD in the germline V gene. The CDR3 length is 12 residues.

The chain employs TRBV5-1 and TRBJ1-6; 7 bases align to TRBD1. The germline V gene has CDR1 SGHRS and CDR2 YFSETQ. The V segment lost 0 bases and the J segment 0 bases; nucleotides outside the gene matches: 9. The CDR3 is made up of 19 amino acids. CDR3 coding DNA: TGCGCCAGCAGCTTGGCCTACAGGGGACAAGGCTCCTATAATTCACCCCTCCACTTT. Protein product: CASSLAYRGQGSYNSPLHF.

This clonotype was counted many times. The rearrangement links TRBV5-1 to TRBJ2-3; D might be TRBD1 (6 bases). V was trimmed by 3 bases and J by 8 bases, leaving 16 bases between them. This CDR3 has 14 amino acids. CDR1 and CDR2 (germline): SGHRS, YFSETQ. The CDR3 coding sequence is TGCGCCAGCAGCTGGGGACACCAGCTAGGTACGCAGTATTTT. Translating gives CASSWGHQLGTQYF.

This chain's CDR3 is CASSYSLDLDTQYF. Here the CDR3 DNA reads TGTGCCAGCAGTTACAGTCTAGACCTAGATACGCAGTATTTT. The V gene is TRBV6-9, the J gene TRBJ2-3; D remains unclear. Germline CDR1 is MNHGY and CDR2 is SVAAGI. The CDR3 spans 14 residues. The V end was cut by 3 bases, the J end by 5 bases, with 12 bases between.

This clonotype appeared many times. The chain is built from TRBV12-5 and TRBJ2-7; D call uncertain. CDR1 is LGHNT and CDR2 is FRNRAP in the germline V gene. Trimming removed 2 bases at V and 0 bases at J, with 8 bases between. The CDR3 has 14 amino acids. The CDR3 reads CASGLIPLSYEQYF. The CDR3, as DNA: TGTGCTAGTGGTTTGATCCCGCTCTCCTACGAGCAGTACTTC. Drawing the rest from reference TRBV12-5 and TRBJ2-7, the complete variable domain is DARVTQTPRHKVTEMGQEVTMRCQPILGHNTVFWYRQTMMQGLELLAYFRNRAPLDDSGMPKDRFSAEMPDATLATLKIQPSEPRDSAVYFCASGLIPLSYEQYFGPGTRLTVT.

At least ten counts were recorded for this clonotype. As DNA, the CDR3 is TGCAGTGCTAATGAAGGCGTGCGGGGGGTCTCCTACGAGCAGTACTTC. Amino acid sequence: CSANEGVRGVSYEQYF. The rearrangement links TRBV20-1 to TRBJ2-7, with 8 bases identical to TRBD2. CDR3 size: 16 residues. Germline V gene sequence: CDR1 DFQATT, CDR2 SNEGSKA (reference sequence). With 4 bases clipped from V and 0 bases from J, the junction kept 11 bases outside the gene matches.